A single sample gave rise to the 31 T cell receptor beta chains below, sequenced in a study of blood T cell repertoires in COVID-19 (TCRdb year 2020). The receptor library was made with the immunoSEQ multiplex PCR assay. TCRdb limited this immuneACCESS table to in-frame rearrangements with V and J called. A share of clones is missing; checked studies link under half to unresolved V genes, and the rest is unexplained. The sample records tens of thousands of clones, around 90% of which are singletons. Around 15% of the sample is taken by the ten largest. The specimen was peripheral blood. Source of these receptors: a male donor with acute or convalescent COVID-19.

The J gene is TRBJ2-3, the V gene TRBV20-1; 12 bases are shared with TRBD2. J gave up 3 bases and V 3 bases, and 4 bases lay outside the gene matches. The CDR3 runs 15 residues. Germline CDR1 and CDR2: DFQATT and SNEGSKA (reference sequence). CDR3 residues: CSASPSGGATDTQYF. The DNA for the CDR3 is TGCAGTGCTAGTCCTAGCGGGGGGGCTACAGATACGCAGTATTTT.

For the CDR3, the DNA is TGCAGCGTTGAATCTAGCCGGGGTGGTACGCAGTATTTT. This gives the protein CSVESSRGGTQYF. The chain has TRBV29-1 and TRBJ2-3, with TRBD2 as a possible D gene (5 bases). The CDR3 runs to 13 residues. The V and J ends lost 2 bases and 8 bases respectively, with 14 bases between them. Germline-derived CDR1 and CDR2 are SQVTM and ANQGSEA.

The chain combines TRBV5-1 with TRBJ1-4, with no clear D. Trimming took 6 bases from V and 6 from J, leaving 15 bases between them. CDR3 length: 14 residues. The germline CDR1 and CDR2 sequences are SGHRS and YFSETQ. For the CDR3, the DNA is TGCGCCAGCATGGAGGGCCCGTCTGATGAAAAACTGTTTTTT. This translates into CASMEGPSDEKLFF.

V and J are TRBV5-1 and TRBJ1-5; 7 nucleotides match TRBD1. The CDR3 contains 15 residues. Germline CDR1 SGHRS, CDR2 YFSETQ. V dropped 3 bases and J dropped 7; count of bases not matched to a gene: 10. The CDR3 region has the DNA TGCGCCAGCAGCTCCCCGACAGGGTCGGAACAGCCCCAGCATTTT. It specifies CASSSPTGSEQPQHF.

The J gene is TRBJ1-5, the V gene TRBV19; no definite D call. Trimming left V 5 bases short and J 4 bases short, with 9 bases between. The germline V gene has CDR1 LNHDA and CDR2 SQIVND (reference sequence). The CDR3 has 13 residues. CDR3 in amino acids: CASSGSVNQPQHF. The CDR3 DNA reads as TGTGCCAGTAGTGGCAGCGTTAATCAGCCCCAGCATTTT.

The rearrangement uses TRBV6-2 or TRBV6-3 and TRBJ1-5; possibly TRBD1 for D (5 bases). Germline-derived CDR1 and CDR2 are MNHEY and SVGEGT. CDR3 length: 15 amino acids. V shed 5 bases and J shed 3 bases, with 14 bases lying between them. In nucleotides, the CDR3 is TGTGCCAGCAGTCAAAGGGGTGCCAACAATCAGCCCCAGCATTTT. Its protein is CASSQRGANNQPQHF.

The chain has TRBV30 and TRBJ2-3, with D perhaps TRBD1 (6 bases). Germline V gives CDR1 GTSNPN, CDR2 SVGIG (reference sequence). The CDR3 has 15 amino acids. Trimming stripped 1 base from V and 5 bases from J, with 16 bases between. In DNA form, the CDR3 reads TGTGCCTGGAGTGGGGCGACAGGTTTGCGAGATACGCAGTATTTT. It encodes CAWSGATGLRDTQYF.

This clone was counted a single time. The V gene is TRBV7-2, the J gene TRBJ1-1, with 8 bases lining up with TRBD1. V shed 2 bases, J shed 6 bases, and the junction held 14 bases outside the gene matches. The CDR3 is 17 residues long. Germline V gene sequence: CDR1 SGHTA, CDR2 FQGNSA. The CDR3 here is CASSLPRTGSIGAEAFF. The CDR3, as DNA: TGTGCCAGCAGCTTACCAAGGACAGGGTCGATAGGCGCTGAAGCTTTCTTT.

This chain connects TRBV28 to TRBJ1-1, with D unresolved. The germline V gene has CDR1 MDHEN and CDR2 SYDVKM. The ends were cut back, 5 bases at V and 3 bases at J, with 13 bases in the middle. CDR3 length equals 14 residues. The CDR3 is CASSPPFGDTEAFF. CDR3 DNA: TGTGCCAGCAGTCCACCTTTTGGAGACACTGAAGCTTTCTTT.

The chain combines TRBV9 with TRBJ2-1; 8 nucleotides align to TRBD2. Trimming at V came to 3 bases and at J to 4 bases, leaving 18 bases not matched to a gene. The CDR3 runs 19 residues. Germline CDR1 is SGDLS and CDR2 is YYNGEE. CDR3 sequence (DNA): TGTGCCAGCAGCGGATCTATGGCGGGGGGACTTTCAATTTACAATGAGCAGTTCTTC. This translates into CASSGSMAGGLSIYNEQFF.

The rearrangement uses TRBV9 and TRBJ2-3; 8 bases line up with TRBD2. With 3 bases clipped from V and 3 bases from J, the junction kept 15 bases outside the gene matches. The CDR3 extends over 18 amino acids. From germline, CDR1 is SGDLS and CDR2 YYNGEE. CDR3 DNA: TGTGCCAGCAGCGCTCCTCTGGCTAGGGGCGGGGGGACAGATACGCAGTATTTT. It codes for CASSAPLARGGGTDTQYF.

The chain's CDR3 is CASSQANQGAYGYTF. The DNA for the CDR3 is TGTGCCAGCAGCCAAGCCAACCAGGGGGCGTATGGCTACACCTTC. This chain connects TRBV3-1 (or the pseudogene TRBV3-2) to TRBJ1-2, with TRBD1 matching over 8 bases. The CDR3 has 15 amino acids. With V trimmed by 1 base and J by 5 bases, 6 bases remained unmatched. The germline V gene encodes CDR1 LGHDT and CDR2 YNNKEL (reference sequence).

This chain connects TRBV28 to TRBJ2-1, with D possibly matching TRBD1 (5 bases). Germline CDR1 is MDHEN and CDR2 is SYDVKM. V lost 5 bases to trimming and J lost 10 bases, with 15 bases between them. This CDR3 region has 13 residues. CDR3 sequence reads: CASSADRRWEQFF. In DNA form, the CDR3 reads TGTGCCAGCAGTGCTGACAGACGGTGGGAGCAGTTCTTC.

The V gene is TRBV5-1, the J gene TRBJ1-4, with 7 positions matching TRBD1. There are 14 residues in the CDR3. CDR1 is SGHRS, CDR2 YFSETQ, per germline. The V and J ends lost 1 base and 8 bases, in that order; junction bases with no gene match: 5. The chain's CDR3 is CASSLTGVNEKLFF. The CDR3 nucleotides are TGCGCCAGCAGCTTGACAGGGGTGAACGAAAAACTGTTTTTT.

This chain connects TRBV19 to TRBJ2-5; a weak D match, TRBD2 (6 bases). The CDR3 consists of 13 residues. The germline V gene encodes CDR1 LNHDA and CDR2 SQIVND (reference sequence). The V end was cut by 5 bases, the J end by 1 base, with 8 bases between. CDR3 loop: CASSLGSQETQYF. In DNA form, the CDR3 reads TGTGCCAGTAGTCTCGGGAGCCAAGAGACCCAGTACTTC.

This sequence joins TRBV6-5 and TRBJ1-4, with D perhaps matching TRBD1 (6 bases). The CDR3 contains 15 residues. CDR1 MNHEY and CDR2 SVGAGI come from the germline V gene. V was pared by 7 bases and J by 3 bases, with 15 bases between. The CDR3 DNA reads TGTGCCAGCAAAACCAACAGGGCCTCTAATGAAAAACTGTTTTTT. Translated, it gives CASKTNRASNEKLFF.

This clone came up once. In nucleotides, the CDR3 is TGTGCCAGCAGCCGTCCCGACAGAGAAGCTTTCTTT. Its protein product is CASSRPDREAFF. The chain carries TRBV11-3 and TRBJ1-1, with D possibly matching TRBD1 (5 bases). V was trimmed by 5 bases and J by 8 bases, leaving 12 bases between them. CDR1 SGHNT and CDR2 YENEEA come from the germline V gene. CDR3 size: 12 residues.

The chain carries TRBV6-1 and TRBJ2-5, with TRBD2 matching 13 bases. The CDR3 sequence is 16 residues long. Germline V gene sequence: CDR1 MNHNS, CDR2 SASEGT. Trimming removed 4 bases from V and 2 bases from J; junction bases left unmatched: 4. CDR3: CASSATGLAGQETQYF. The CDR3 DNA is TGTGCCAGCAGTGCAACGGGACTAGCGGGGCAAGAGACCCAGTACTTC.

The genes are TRBV2 and TRBJ2-1; 7 nucleotides match TRBD2. The CDR3 contains 16 residues. In germline, CDR1 is SNHLY, CDR2 FYNNEI. The ends lost 4 bases at V and 0 bases at J; junction bases unmatched: 6. The CDR3 DNA is TGTGCCAGCAGTGGACTAGCTGGGAGCTCCTACAATGAGCAGTTCTTC. Residues: CASSGLAGSSYNEQFF. The full variable domain, with the rest looked up from reference TRBV2 and TRBJ2-1, is EPEVTQTPSHQVTQMGQEVILRCVPISNHLYFYWYRQILGQKVEFLVSFYNNEISEKSEIFDDQFSVERPDGSNFTLKIRSTKLEDSAMYFCASSGLAGSSYNEQFFGPGTRLTVL.

This clone has just a few counts. The chain joins TRBV25-1 to TRBJ2-5, with D perhaps TRBD1 (5 bases). Germline V gene sequence: CDR1 MGHDK, CDR2 SYGVNS. V gave up 3 bases and J gave up 2 bases, with 10 bases separating them. The CDR3 covers 14 residues. Here the CDR3 reads CASSEARAQETQYF. The CDR3 nucleotides read TGTGCCAGCAGTGAGGCCAGGGCTCAAGAGACCCAGTACTTC. Full variable domain (rest looked up from reference TRBV25-1 and TRBJ2-5): EADIYQTPRYLVIGTGKKITLECSQTMGHDKMYWYQQDPGMELHLIHYSYGVNSTEKGDLSSESTVSRIRTEHFPLTLESARPSHTSQYLCASSEARAQETQYFGPGTRLLVL.

J is TRBJ2-7 and V is TRBV9, with D perhaps matching TRBD1 (6 bases). Germline lookup yields CDR1 SGDLS and CDR2 YYNGEE. Trimming took 0 bases from V and 0 from J, leaving 13 bases between them. The CDR3 is 16 residues long. DNA for the CDR3: TGTGCCAGCAGCGTAGGTGGGGGCCTCCCCTCCTACGAGCAGTACTTC. It codes for CASSVGGGLPSYEQYF.

This chain joins TRBV7-8 and TRBJ1-2, with 7 bases that match TRBD1. The CDR3 spans 14 residues. Trimming removed 5 bases from V and 2 bases from J; junction bases left unmatched: 5. The V gene's germline CDR1 is SGHVS and CDR2 FQNEAQ. The CDR3 is CASSGPTGNYGYTF. CDR3 sequence (DNA): TGTGCCAGCAGCGGGCCGACAGGGAACTATGGCTACACCTTC. The full variable domain, with the rest looked up from reference TRBV7-8 and TRBJ1-2, is GAGVSQSPRYKVAKRGQDVALRCDPISGHVSLFWYQQALGQGPEFLTYFQNEAQLDKSGLPSDRFFAERPEGSVSTLKIQRTQQEDSAVYLCASSGPTGNYGYTFGSGTRLTVV.

V usage is TRBV4-2 and J usage is TRBJ1-4, with D tentatively TRBD1 (6 bases). The length of the CDR3 is 16 residues. Germline CDR1 LGHNA, CDR2 YNFKEQ. V lost 4 bases, J lost 5 bases, and 17 bases lay in between. Here the CDR3 DNA reads TGTGCCAGCAGCCTCATATCACAGGGTCCGAATGAAAAACTGTTTTTT. It translates to CASSLISQGPNEKLFF.

The V call is TRBV2, the J call TRBJ2-5; TRBD1 is a possible D gene (5 bases). V gave up 5 bases and J gave up 4 bases, with 8 bases separating them. There are 12 residues in the CDR3. Germline V CDR1 and CDR2: SNHLY, FYNNEI. In DNA form, the CDR3 reads TGTGCCAGCAGTCAAAGGGGAGAGACCCAGTACTTC. Amino acid sequence: CASSQRGETQYF.

This chain connects TRBV6-5 to TRBJ2-1, with D maybe TRBD2 (5 bases). CDR3 length: 14 amino acids. V dropped 2 bases and J dropped 3 bases, with 8 bases sitting between them. CDR1 MNHEY and CDR2 SVGAGI come from the germline V gene. CDR3 region: CASSYDGNYNEQFF. The CDR3 region has the DNA TGTGCCAGCAGTTACGACGGGAACTACAATGAGCAGTTCTTC.

The chain has TRBV29-1 and TRBJ2-3; 8 bases agree with TRBD1. The V gene's germline CDR1 is SQVTM and CDR2 ANQGSEA. CDR3 length: 15 residues. The J segment lost 3 bases and the V segment lost 3 bases, leaving 8 bases of the junction unmatched. CDR3 in amino acids: CSVETGASLTDTQYF. Here the CDR3 DNA reads TGCAGCGTTGAGACAGGGGCTTCCTTAACAGATACGCAGTATTTT.

The chain joins TRBV5-1 to TRBJ1-3; 9 nucleotides line up with TRBD1. Germline trimming cut 4 bases from V and 8 bases from J; bases unmatched to any gene: 7. The V gene's germline CDR1 is SGHRS and CDR2 YFSETQ. The CDR3 totals 14 residues. CDR3 amino acids: CASSLQRQGDTIYF. The CDR3 DNA sequence: TGCGCCAGCAGCCTCCAGAGACAGGGGGACACCATATATTTT.

The genes are TRBV23-1 and TRBJ2-1; TRBD1 agrees at 12 bases. TRBV23-1 is an ORF; its function is uncertain. V shed 4 bases, J shed 4 bases, and the junction held 5 bases outside the gene matches. This CDR3 region has 16 residues. CDR3 protein: CASSRRDRGRYNEQFF. The CDR3 DNA reads as TGCGCCAGCAGTCGACGGGACAGGGGGCGATACAATGAGCAGTTCTTC.

This sequence joins TRBV7-6 and TRBJ2-1; TRBD2 agrees at 13 bases. With 5 bases clipped from V and 6 bases from J, the junction kept 4 bases outside the gene matches. The V gene's germline CDR1 is SGHVS and CDR2 FNYEAQ. This CDR3 spans 15 amino acids. The CDR3 DNA is TGTGCCAGCAGCCTGACTAGCGGGGGGAGCAATGAGCAGTTCTTC. It codes for CASSLTSGGSNEQFF.

The chain uses TRBV5-1 and TRBJ2-5; 8 bases are a match to TRBD1. V was pared by 4 bases and J by 2 bases, with 4 bases of the junction left unmatched. The length of the CDR3 is 14 residues. From germline, CDR1 is SGHRS and CDR2 YFSETQ. The CDR3 reads CASSRGQGQETQYF. The CDR3 region has the DNA TGCGCCAGCAGCCGAGGACAGGGACAAGAGACCCAGTACTTC.

The V and J genes are TRBV29-1 and TRBJ1-1, with a weak D call TRBD1 (6 bases). Germline assignment: CDR1 SQVTM and CDR2 ANQGSEA. The CDR3 totals 13 residues. V was clipped by 7 bases and J by 0 bases, with 12 bases between them. CDR3 nucleotide sequence: TGCAGCGCTAGGGGGACATTGAACACTGAAGCTTTCTTT. Amino acids: CSARGTLNTEAFF.